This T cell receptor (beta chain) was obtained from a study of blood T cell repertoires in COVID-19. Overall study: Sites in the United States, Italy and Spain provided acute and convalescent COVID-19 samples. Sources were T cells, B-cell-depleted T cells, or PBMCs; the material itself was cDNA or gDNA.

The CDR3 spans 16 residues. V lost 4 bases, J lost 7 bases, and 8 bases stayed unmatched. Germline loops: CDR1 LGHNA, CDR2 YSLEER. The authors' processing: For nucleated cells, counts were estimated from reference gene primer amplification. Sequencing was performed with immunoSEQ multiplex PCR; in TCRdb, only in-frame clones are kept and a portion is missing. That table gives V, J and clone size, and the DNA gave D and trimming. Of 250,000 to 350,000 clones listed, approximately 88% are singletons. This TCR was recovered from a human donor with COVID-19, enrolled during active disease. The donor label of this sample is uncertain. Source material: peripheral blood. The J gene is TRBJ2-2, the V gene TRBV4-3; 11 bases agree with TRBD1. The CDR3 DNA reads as TGCGCCAGCAGCCGCGGGACAGGGGGAAAGGGCGGGGAGCTGTTTTTT. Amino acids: CASSRGTGGKGGELFF.